The 10 T cell receptor beta chains in this list originate from one sample, sequenced in a study of cytomegalovirus exposure and HLA in healthy donors. The study ran its PCR with 60 Vbeta and 13 Jbeta primers. Some clones are missing from TCRdb's copy, which holds only in-frame ones; the method was immunoSEQ multiplex PCR. Of some 140,000 clones listed, around 63% are singletons. The sequenced sample consisted of PBMCs. These receptors came from a human donor in good health.

The V call is TRBV7-9, the J call TRBJ2-5, with D possibly TRBD1 on 6 matching bases. The germline V gene has CDR1 SEHNR and CDR2 FQNEAQ (reference sequence). The ends were cut back, 2 bases at V and 5 bases at J, with 12 bases in the middle. The CDR3 totals 14 residues. In nucleotides, the CDR3 is TGTGCCAGCAGCTTACAGGGGTTACAGGAGACCCAGTACTTC. It codes for CASSLQGLQETQYF.

The chain uses TRBV23-1 and TRBJ2-2; 7 bases are shared with TRBD1. TRBV23-1 is sorted into the ORF group, with uncertain function. The CDR3 is 17 amino acids. The junction had 7 bases not matched to a gene; V was cut back by 0 bases and J by 3 bases. In DNA, the CDR3 is TGCGCCAGCAGTCAATCGCGAGACAGGGCGGACACCGGGGAGCTGTTTTTT. Its protein product is CASSQSRDRADTGELFF.

V is TRBV27 and J is TRBJ1-5; 7 bases are a match to TRBD1. The CDR3 consists of 14 residues. V was pared by 4 bases and J by 4 bases, with 4 bases of the junction left unmatched. Germline lookup yields CDR1 MNHEY and CDR2 SMNVEV (reference sequence). CDR3 protein: CASSSWDRNQPQHF. The CDR3, as DNA: TGTGCCAGCAGTTCCTGGGACAGAAATCAGCCCCAGCATTTT.

The V and J genes are TRBV19 and TRBJ1-1, with D uncertain. Germline values: CDR1 LNHDA, CDR2 SQIVND (reference sequence). V was cut by 7 bases and J by 4 bases, with 10 bases left in between. The CDR3 has 12 residues. The CDR3 sequence is CASIVGGTEAFF. As DNA, the CDR3 is TGTGCCAGTATCGTCGGTGGCACTGAAGCTTTCTTT.

CDR3 sequence reads: CASSWLAGEGDSYEQYF. In DNA form, the CDR3 reads TGTGCCAGCAGTTGGCTAGCGGGAGAAGGGGACTCCTACGAGCAGTACTTC. V gene TRBV28 combines with J gene TRBJ2-7; TRBD2 matches 10 bases. Unmatched junction bases numbered 9, after V lost 4 bases and J lost 0 bases. This CDR3 contains 17 residues. The germline V gene has CDR1 MDHEN and CDR2 SYDVKM. Together with reference TRBV28 and TRBJ2-7, the CDR3 gives the full variable domain: DVKVTQSSRYLVKRTGEKVFLECVQDMDHENMFWYRQDPGLGLRLIYFSYDVKMKEKGDIPEGYSVSREKKERFSLILESASTNQTSMYLCASSWLAGEGDSYEQYFGPGTRLTVT.

The chain couples TRBV6-1 to TRBJ2-4, with a tentative D call TRBD2 (7 bases). The germline V and J ends were trimmed by 1 base and 7 bases, with 14 bases remaining between them. Germline lookup yields CDR1 MNHNS and CDR2 SASEGT. CDR3 length: 15 amino acids. The CDR3 region has the DNA TGTGCCAGCAGTGAAGGGGGGGGGCTAGGGAACATTCAGTACTTC. Translated, it gives CASSEGGGLGNIQYF.

The rearrangement uses TRBV9 and TRBJ1-5; perhaps TRBD1 as D (6 bases). The CDR3 extends over 14 amino acids. V shed 6 bases and J shed 4 bases, with 14 bases lying between them. Germline CDR1 and CDR2: SGDLS and YYNGEE. CDR3 bases: TGTGCCAGCAACCCCAGGGGTTTTAATCAGCCCCAGCATTTT. It translates to CASNPRGFNQPQHF.

This chain links TRBV5-1 with TRBJ2-1, with 8 positions matching TRBD1. Trimming cost V 0 bases and J 7 bases; bases outside gene matches: 0. Germline V CDR1 and CDR2: SGHRS, YFSETQ. The CDR3 loop spans 13 amino acids. CDR3 amino acids: CASSLGDRNEQFF. As DNA, the CDR3 is TGCGCCAGCAGCTTGGGGGACAGGAATGAGCAGTTCTTC.

In regard to this clone: The germline gene is not matched at one end of the junction; a read error may be the cause. Other DNA sequences in the same sample also yield this CDR3. The rearrangement links TRBV2 to TRBJ2-7, with 9 bases matching TRBD2. Germline CDR1 reads SNHLY; CDR2 reads FYNNEI. The CDR3 loop spans 16 amino acids. CDR3 nucleotides: TGTGCCAGCAGCGAAGCGCGTAGCGGGAGAACCTACGAGCAGTACTTC. This encodes CASSEARSGRTYEQYF. The full variable domain, with the rest looked up from reference TRBV2 and TRBJ2-7, is EPEVTQTPSHQVTQMGQEVILRCVPISNHLYFYWYRQILGQKVEFLVSFYNNEISEKSEIFDDQFSVERPDGSNFTLKIRSTKLEDSAMYFCASSEARSGRTYEQYFGPGTRLTVT.

The J gene is TRBJ2-1, the V gene TRBV7-3; D gene ambiguous. Germline V gene sequence: CDR1 SGHTA, CDR2 FQGTGA. Deletions cut 3 bases from V and 7 bases from J, with 13 bases between. This CDR3 is 14 amino acids long. The CDR3 DNA follows: TGTGCCAGCAGCTTGGTGTCCTATTCTAATGAGCAGTTCTTC. Its protein is CASSLVSYSNEQFF.